Listed below are T cell receptor beta chains from one sample, sequenced in a study of cytomegalovirus exposure and HLA in healthy donors. Some clones are missing from TCRdb's copy, which holds only in-frame ones; the method was immunoSEQ multiplex PCR. This table holds about 130,000 clones, about 80% found once. The sample taken for sequencing was PBMCs. The receptors stem from a man under 40 in good health and CMV-seropositive. CDR3s include the opening cysteine and the closing phenylalanine or tryptophan. D genes are given only for firm matches. Size values are once, few and many counts, or a class for expanded clones, and some rows have none.

V	D	J	size	DNA	CDR3
TRBV19	TRBD1	TRBJ2-7	.	TGTGCCAGTAGTACCCCAGGGGGCGTGCAGTACTTC	CASSTPGGVQYF
TRBV6-5	TRBD1	TRBJ2-7	.	TGTGCCAGCAGTCCCTGGACAGGGGGAGGCGAGCAGTACTTC	CASSPWTGGGEQYF
TRBV7-8	.	TRBJ1-6	.	TGTGCCAGCAGCATAACACTTGACAGTAATTCACCCCTCCACTTT	CASSITLDSNSPLHF
TRBV15	.	TRBJ1-2	.	TGTGCCACCAGCGAGGGGGGGACTAACAGAGCCCTCTATGGCTACACCTTC	CATSEGGTNRALYGYTF
TRBV19	TRBD1	TRBJ1-1	.	TGTGCCAGTAGTTCTCGACAGGGTGAAGCTTTCTTT	CASSSRQGEAFF
TRBV5-1	.	TRBJ1-1	.	TGCGCCAGCAGCTTGGGGGCCCGGGGGAGGGACACTGAAGCTTTCTTT	CASSLGARGRDTEAFF
TRBV7-2	.	TRBJ1-2	.	TGTGCCAGCAGCAATGCCGAGGGCAGCTATGGCTACACCTTC	CASSNAEGSYGYTF
TRBV6-4	TRBD1	TRBJ2-2	.	TGTGCCAGCAGCCCGGGACAGGGAACCGCCTCTGGGCTGTTTTTT	CASSPGQGTASGLFF
TRBV6-6	TRBD2	TRBJ2-1	.	TGTGCCAGCAAAAGTGGCGGGAGTCGGATCGATGAGCAGTTCTTC	CASKSGGSRIDEQFF
TRBV6-1	.	TRBJ2-7	.	TGTGCCAGCAGGAGACTGGCCTACGAGCAGTACTTC	CASRRLAYEQYF
TRBV9	.	TRBJ2-2	.	TGTGCCAGCAGCGTAGACGGGTCGAACACCGGGGAGCTGTTTTTT	CASSVDGSNTGELFF
TRBV5-4	TRBD1	TRBJ1-2	.	TGTGCCAGCAGCTTCGGACAGGGGGAAGGCTACACCTTC	CASSFGQGEGYTF
TRBV6-6	.	TRBJ1-3	.	TGTGCCAGCAGCCCGACAGTCTCCTCTGGAAACACCATATATTTT	CASSPTVSSGNTIYF
TRBV7-2	.	TRBJ1-2	.	TGTGCCAGCACAACCCGGGGGGGTCGGGGTAACTATGGCTACACCTTC	CASTTRGGRGNYGYTF
TRBV19	.	TRBJ2-7	.	TGTGCCAGTAGTCTAACCGCCGGGGGCGGGGGAGGCTCCTACGAGCAGTACTTC	CASSLTAGGGGGSYEQYF
TRBV6-1	TRBD2	TRBJ2-1	.	TGTGCCAGCAGGCAGCGGGAGACGTACAATGAGCAGTTCTTC	CASRQRETYNEQFF
TRBV9	.	TRBJ1-2	.	TGTGCCAGCAGCGTAACAGGGTACGGTGGCTACACCTTC	CASSVTGYGGYTF
TRBV5-4	TRBD2	TRBJ2-7	.	TGTGCCAGCAGCTCGGGACTAGCGCTGAGCTCCTACGAGCAGTACTTC	CASSSGLALSSYEQYF
TRBV19	TRBD2	TRBJ2-1	.	TGTGCCAGTAGTATAGTAGCGGGAAAGGGTAATGAGCAGTTCTTC	CASSIVAGKGNEQFF
TRBV6-1	TRBD1	TRBJ1-1	.	TGTGCCAGTGGGTCCCTGGTTGGACAGGGAACTGAAGCTTTCTTT	CASGSLVGQGTEAFF
TRBV5-1	.	TRBJ2-7	.	TGCGCCAGCAGCTTGAGGGGGAACTACGAGCAGTACTTC	CASSLRGNYEQYF
TRBV7-2	TRBD1	TRBJ1-5	.	TGTGCCAGCAGCCAGGGACAGGGGATGGGCAATCAGCCCCAGCATTTT	CASSQGQGMGNQPQHF
TRBV7-9	TRBD1	TRBJ1-2	few	TGTGCCAGCAGCTCGACAGGGTTAGGGTACTATGGCTACACCTTC	CASSSTGLGYYGYTF
TRBV5-4	.	TRBJ2-2	once	TGTGCCAGCAAGAAGACAGAGAACACCGGGGAGCTGTTTTTT	CASKKTENTGELFF
TRBV2	TRBD1	TRBJ2-5	.	TGTGCCAGCAGTGAAGTCGGAAAGGGGGCTGAGACCCAGTACTTC	CASSEVGKGAETQYF
TRBV9	.	TRBJ2-1	.	TGTGCCAGCAGCGTAGCATCTAGCCCTATCTACAATGAGCAGTTCTTC	CASSVASSPIYNEQFF
TRBV7-2	TRBD2	TRBJ2-7	.	TGTGCCAGCAGCCTTAGCGGGAGAGGGGCCTACGAGCAGTACTTC	CASSLSGRGAYEQYF
TRBV2	TRBD1	TRBJ2-7	.	TGTGCCATCCCTACAGGGGGCTCCTCCTACGAGCAGTACTTC	CAIPTGGSSYEQYF
TRBV6-5	TRBD1	TRBJ2-7	few	TGTGCCAGCAGTTACTCGACCGGGACAGGGGCGTACGAGCAGTACTTC	CASSYSTGTGAYEQYF
TRBV29-1	TRBD1	TRBJ1-2	.	TGCAGCGTTACAGGGGATTATAACTATGGCTACACCTTC	CSVTGDYNYGYTF
TRBV7-6	TRBD2	TRBJ2-1	few	TGTGCCAGCACGATAACCCCCCCCACGGGAGGGGGCTCCTACAATGAGCAGTTCTTC	CASTITPPTGGGSYNEQFF
TRBV9	TRBD2	TRBJ2-1	once	TGTGCCAGCAGCCGACAAGCGGGGGGAGGGATGGATGAGCAGTTCTTC	CASSRQAGGGMDEQFF
TRBV9	TRBD2	TRBJ2-1	.	TGTGCCAGCAGCGTAGCTCCCCGACTAGCGGGAGATCGGGATGAGCAGTTCTTC	CASSVAPRLAGDRDEQFF
TRBV29-1	TRBD1	TRBJ1-1	.	TGCAGCGTTGGGACAGGGGAAGATGAAGCTTTCTTT	CSVGTGEDEAFF
TRBV29-1	TRBD1	TRBJ2-7	once	TGCAGCAAGACAGGGGGTAAATACGAGCAGTACTTC	CSKTGGKYEQYF
TRBV5-1	.	TRBJ1-1	once	TGCGCCAGCAGCCCGACAGGGAACACTGAAGCTTTCTTT	CASSPTGNTEAFF
TRBV27	TRBD1	TRBJ2-4	.	TGTGCCAGCAGTCGACCGGACAGGGCTGACGTTCAGTACTTC	CASSRPDRADVQYF
TRBV7-3	.	TRBJ1-1	.	TGTGCCAGCAGCTTGAGTACAGGTGGGGACACTGAAGCTTTCTTT	CASSLSTGGDTEAFF
TRBV6-5	.	TRBJ2-7	few	TGTGCCAGCAGTCGGACAGAGACCTACGAGCAGTACTTC	CASSRTETYEQYF
TRBV4-1	.	TRBJ2-3	once	TGCGCCAGCAGCCAAGTACCCGCTAGCGGCACAGATACGCAGTATTTT	CASSQVPASGTDTQYF
TRBV2	.	TRBJ1-2	few	TGTGCCAGCAGCGTCCGGGGATACGACTATGGCTACACCTTC	CASSVRGYDYGYTF
TRBV5-1	.	TRBJ2-5	.	TGCGCCAGCAGCTTGGTCGGGGGAGTGGAAGAGACCCAGTACTTC	CASSLVGGVEETQYF
TRBV5-4	TRBD1	TRBJ1-1	.	TGTGCCAGCAGCCCCGGAGGGACAGGGAACACTGAAGCTTTCTTT	CASSPGGTGNTEAFF
TRBV19	.	TRBJ2-7	.	TGTGCCACAGGCGGGGGCGGCCCCGGGGGCGAGCAGTACTTC	CATGGGGPGGEQYF